Included here is one T cell receptor (beta chain) sequence, with context. The antigen is not known. Sequenced by immunoSEQ multiplex PCR; TCRdb stores in-frame clones only, minus some. This table has tens of thousands of clones, 70% to 85% appearing once. The CDR3 has 16 residues. J gave up 7 bases and V 5 bases, and 9 bases lay outside the gene matches. From germline, CDR1 is SGHTA and CDR2 FQGNSA. These data are taken from a study of radiotherapy plus CTLA-4 blockade in lung cancer. Focal radiation plus CTLA-4 blockade with ipilimumab was given to patients with chemo-refractory metastatic non-small-cell lung cancer. Study-wide results and caveats: In blood, TCR clones derived from the tumor expanded after radiotherapy plus ipilimumab.

This receptor was identified in a human donor with non-small cell lung cancer who had a partial response to radiotherapy plus ipilimumab. The sequenced sample was peripheral blood, obtained from a patient treated with radiotherapy plus ipilimumab. The V and J genes are TRBV7-2 and TRBJ1-6; 9 bases map to TRBD1. The CDR3 nucleotides are TGTGCCAGCAGCGAGTCCGGGACAGGGTCGAATTCACCCCTCCACTTT. This encodes CASSESGTGSNSPLHF.